This entry lists 22 T cell receptor beta chains sequenced from one sample in a study of shared clonotypes between healthy human individuals. Some clones are missing from TCRdb's copy, which holds only in-frame ones; the method was immunoSEQ multiplex PCR. Of more than 2,000,000 clones listed, roughly 93% are singletons. The sequencing sample was made of naive CD4+ T cells from PBMCs. Subset denoted: CD45RA+ positively selected. These receptors all come from a young man in good health. Some clones in this sample may be carry-over from other donors' samples.

This clone has a single count. This chain links TRBV29-1 with TRBJ2-5; D is unclear. The J call may be in error: the DNA end matches TRBJ2-7 better. This CDR3 is built from 13 residues. Germline loops: CDR1 SQVTM, CDR2 ANQGSEA. In DNA, the CDR3 is TGCAGCGTCACTCGGCGCAGTTCCTACGAGCAGTACTTC. Translating gives CSVTRRSSYEQYF.

Here the CDR3 DNA reads TGTGCCAGCAGCTTAGACTTTTCAACTAATGAAAAACTGTTTTTT. As protein: CASSLDFSTNEKLFF. This chain uses TRBV7-2 with TRBJ1-4; D remains ambiguous. Germline lookup yields CDR1 SGHTA and CDR2 FQGNSA. This CDR3 contains 15 residues. Trimming stripped 1 base from V and 0 bases from J, with 6 bases between. Based on the CDR3 plus reference TRBV7-2 and TRBJ1-4, the full variable domain is GAGVSQSPSNKVTEKGKDVELRCDPISGHTALYWYRQSLGQGLEFLIYFQGNSAPDKSGLPSDRFSAERTGGSVSTLTIQRTQQEDSAVYLCASSLDFSTNEKLFFGSGTQLSVL.

Here the CDR3 DNA reads TGTGCCAGCAGTTACGGCAGATCCCAAGAGACCCAGTACTTC. It is translated as CASSYGRSQETQYF. The V call is TRBV6-6, the J call TRBJ2-5; no clear D gene. This CDR3 region has 14 residues. Trimming removed 2 bases from V and 1 base from J, with 8 bases in between. CDR1 is MNHNY, CDR2 SVGAGI, per germline (reference sequence).

This rearrangement joins TRBV30 to TRBJ1-3; 10 bases are a match to TRBD1. Germline CDR1 GTSNPN, CDR2 SVGIG (reference sequence). The CDR3 is made up of 15 amino acids. J lost 4 bases, V lost 0 bases, and 3 bases had no gene match. CDR3 loop: CAWSVRQGAGNTIYF. The CDR3 region has the DNA TGTGCCTGGAGTGTACGACAGGGGGCAGGAAACACCATATATTTT.

The chain uses TRBV10-3 and TRBJ2-7; perhaps TRBD1 as D (5 bases). Trimming left V 4 bases short and J 1 base short, with 14 bases between. Germline CDR1 reads ENHRY; CDR2 reads SYGVKD. The CDR3 has 15 amino acids. CDR3 sequence reads: CAISASGQASYEQYF. As DNA, the CDR3 is TGTGCCATCAGTGCCTCTGGACAAGCATCCTACGAGCAGTACTTC.

V gene TRBV28 combines with J gene TRBJ2-3; TRBD2 is a possible D gene (5 bases). This CDR3 region has 15 residues. The V and J ends lost 4 bases and 2 bases respectively, with 13 bases between them. The germline CDR1 and CDR2 sequences are MDHEN and SYDVKM. Here the CDR3 DNA reads TGTGCCAGCAGTTCTGTAGGGAGATACACAGATACGCAGTATTTT. Translating it yields CASSSVGRYTDTQYF. The full variable domain, its missing parts supplied by reference TRBV28 and TRBJ2-3, is DVKVTQSSRYLVKRTGEKVFLECVQDMDHENMFWYRQDPGLGLRLIYFSYDVKMKEKGDIPEGYSVSREKKERFSLILESASTNQTSMYLCASSSVGRYTDTQYFGPGTRLTVL.

This rearrangement joins TRBV11-2 to TRBJ2-3; D may be TRBD1 (5 bases). This CDR3 spans 16 amino acids. Trimming left V 3 bases short and J 2 bases short, with 15 bases between. From germline, CDR1 is SGHAT and CDR2 FQNNGV. The chain's CDR3 is CASSFGQVGATDTQYF. CDR3 coding DNA: TGTGCCAGCAGCTTTGGGCAGGTTGGGGCCACAGATACGCAGTATTTT.

The chain has TRBV21-1 and TRBJ2-4. TRBV21-1 is termed a pseudogene. The CDR3 spans 18 residues. The CDR3 DNA sequence: TGTGCCAGCATCCGAACGGACCCCGTTGGGGTTACTAAAAACATTCAGTACTTC. It translates to CASIRTDPVGVTKNIQYF.

The rearrangement joins TRBV27 to TRBJ2-6; D assignment may be TRBD1 or TRBD2 (6 bases each). Looked up from germline, CDR1 is MNHEY and CDR2 is SMNVEV (reference sequence). The CDR3 is made up of 20 amino acids. Trimming left V 5 bases short and J 0 bases short, with 23 bases between. This CDR3 reads CASSPGDDRGGLSGANVLTF. The CDR3 DNA reads TGTGCCAGCAGTCCAGGGGACGATCGGGGAGGACTCTCTGGGGCCAACGTCCTGACTTTC.

The rearrangement uses TRBV28 and TRBJ1-3; no clear D gene. V was clipped by 3 bases and J by 0 bases, with 6 bases between them. CDR1 is MDHEN, CDR2 SYDVKM, per germline. The CDR3 loop spans 14 amino acids. CDR3 residues: CASSFRGSGNTIYF. CDR3 nucleotides: TGTGCCAGCAGTTTTCGAGGCTCTGGAAACACCATATATTTT.

This clone was recorded once. This chain uses TRBV4-1 with TRBJ1-5; D is perhaps TRBD1 (5 bases). The germline gives CDR1 MGHRA, CDR2 YSYEKL. The CDR3 spans 22 residues. Trimming shortened V by 1 base and J by 4 bases, and 32 bases separated the two germline ends. For the CDR3, the DNA is TGCGCCAGCAGCCAAGTTGCGGCGTTTGATTACGTGGGGCGCGAACGGAATCAGCCCCAGCATTTT. Its protein product is CASSQVAAFDYVGRERNQPQHF.

V is TRBV28 and J is TRBJ1-4; no definite D call. V shed 2 bases and J shed 4 bases, with 26 bases lying between them. Germline-derived CDR1 and CDR2 are MDHEN and SYDVKM. The CDR3 runs to 20 residues. CDR3 region: CASSLLFGEGSGLHNEKLFF. The CDR3, as DNA: TGTGCCAGCAGTTTACTCTTCGGAGAGGGTTCTGGGCTACATAATGAAAAACTGTTTTTT.

J is TRBJ2-1 and V is TRBV5-1; 11 nucleotides match TRBD2. With 4 bases clipped from V and 8 bases from J, the junction kept 5 bases outside the gene matches. Germline V CDR1 and CDR2: SGHRS, YFSETQ. The CDR3 spans 14 residues. The CDR3 nucleotides are TGCGCCAGCAGCCGAACTAGCGGGAGAGATGAGCAGTTCTTC. Amino acids: CASSRTSGRDEQFF.

This clone occurred once. This chain links TRBV5-1 with TRBJ1-1; TRBD1 might be the D (6 bases). The length of the CDR3 is 16 residues. In germline, CDR1 is SGHRS, CDR2 YFSETQ. The germline V and J ends were trimmed by 0 bases and 2 bases, with 14 bases remaining between them. The CDR3 DNA reads TGCGCCAGCAGCTTGGTTTTGCCGACAGGAAACACTGAAGCTTTCTTT. Translating gives CASSLVLPTGNTEAFF.

The chain employs TRBV7-6 and TRBJ2-1, with D possibly matching TRBD2 (6 bases). This CDR3 has 16 residues. V was clipped by 5 bases and J by 9 bases, with 23 bases between them. Germline lookup yields CDR1 SGHVS and CDR2 FNYEAQ. This CDR3 reads CASSPRLRDLGSEQFF. CDR3 DNA: TGTGCCAGCAGCCCGAGACTCCGGGACTTGGGAAGTGAGCAGTTCTTC.

The chain uses TRBV4-3 and TRBJ2-6, with D unresolved. The CDR3 has 14 amino acids. With 5 bases removed from V and 4 bases from J, the gap between germline ends came to 9 bases. Per the germline V gene, CDR1 is LGHNA and CDR2 is YSLEER. The CDR3: CASSFGSGANVLTF. The CDR3 DNA sequence: TGCGCCAGCAGCTTTGGGTCAGGGGCCAACGTCCTGACTTTC.

This rearrangement joins TRBV28 to TRBJ1-2; D may be TRBD1 (6 bases). The CDR3 spans 13 residues. V was shortened by 8 bases and J by 7 bases, with 17 bases between the two germline ends. Per germline, CDR1 MDHEN and CDR2 SYDVKM. Here the CDR3 DNA reads TGTGCCAGCCGCCCTACGACAGGTGTTGGCTACACCTTC. It specifies CASRPTTGVGYTF.

The rearrangement links TRBV7-2 to TRBJ2-7; D perhaps matches TRBD2 (6 bases). The germline V and J ends were trimmed by 1 base and 3 bases, with 13 bases remaining between them. The germline V gene encodes CDR1 SGHTA and CDR2 FQGNSA. The CDR3 totals 15 residues. The CDR3 region has the DNA TGTGCCAGCAGCTTAGGAGTCCTAGCGCACTACGAGCAGTACTTC. Encoded protein: CASSLGVLAHYEQYF. The whole variable domain, remainder taken from reference TRBV7-2 and TRBJ2-7, is GAGVSQSPSNKVTEKGKDVELRCDPISGHTALYWYRQSLGQGLEFLIYFQGNSAPDKSGLPSDRFSAERTGGSVSTLTIQRTQQEDSAVYLCASSLGVLAHYEQYFGPGTRLTVT.

The rearrangement joins TRBV21-1 to TRBJ2-5; the D call of TRBD2 is as the table states it, not checked on the DNA. TRBV21-1 is tagged as a pseudogene. The CDR3 covers 17 residues. Here the CDR3 reads CASSKGGWGLAGETQYF. The CDR3, as DNA: TGTGCCAGCAGCAAAGGAGGGTGGGGACTAGCGGGAGAGACCCAGTACTTC.

With regard to this clone: Other DNA sequences in the sample encode the same CDR3. The V gene is TRBV28, the J gene TRBJ1-2; TRBD1 is a possible D gene (5 bases). V lost 4 bases and J 4 bases, leaving 7 bases between the germline ends. The germline V gene has CDR1 MDHEN and CDR2 SYDVKM. The CDR3 is 12 residues long. In DNA form, the CDR3 reads TGTGCCAGCAGTTGGGGGAGCTATGGCTACACCTTC. It encodes CASSWGSYGYTF.

The rearrangement joins TRBV28 to TRBJ2-4; TRBD1 is a possible D gene (5 bases). The CDR3 covers 15 residues. Trimming shortened V by 1 base and J by 7 bases, and 14 bases separated the two germline ends. The V gene's germline CDR1 is MDHEN and CDR2 SYDVKM. CDR3 nucleotides: TGTGCCAGCAGTTTATCGGTAGGGGTGAGGAACATTCAGTACTTC. This encodes CASSLSVGVRNIQYF.

A word on this clone: The sample has other DNA sequences that encode this CDR3 too. V and J are TRBV4-1 and TRBJ2-3; D remains ambiguous. This CDR3 region has 14 residues. V gave up 0 bases and J gave up 3 bases, with 7 bases separating them. Germline V lookup: CDR1 MGHRA, CDR2 YSYEKL. The CDR3 protein is CASSQDLRTDTQYF. CDR3 DNA sequence: TGCGCCAGCAGCCAAGACCTACGAACAGATACGCAGTATTTT.